This entry describes one TCR beta chain. Its specificity is unknown. The CDR3 spans 15 residues. Germline V gives CDR1 SEHNR, CDR2 FQNEAQ (reference sequence). Trimming took 3 bases from V and 4 from J, leaving 15 bases between them. This sample was included in a study of shared clonotypes between healthy human individuals. Study outcomes and limitations: In this cohort, only blood was sampled, and tissue repertoires likely differ. All-four-donor shared clonotypes had higher generation probabilities than non-shared clonotypes did.

Using immunoSEQ multiplex PCR, the repertoire was profiled, and TCRdb retains in-frame clones only, with some absent. The sample shows roughly 300,000 clones, 80% to 90% of them seen only once. Sequencing was performed on memory CD8+ T cells sorted from blood. Subset in this sample: CD45RO+ cells pooled with CCR7-negative TemRA cells. V is TRBV7-9 and J is TRBJ1-2, with a tentative D call TRBD1 (6 bases). The clonotype comes from a man between 18 and 35 years old in good health. In nucleotides, the CDR3 is TGTGCCAGCAGCTTTTCGGGGGGCGCGGGCTATGGCTACACCTTC. This sequence encodes CASSFSGGAGYGYTF.